A selection of T cell receptor beta chains follows, all from one sample in a study of PD-1 blockade in classical Hodgkin lymphoma. Using immunoSEQ multiplex PCR, the repertoire was profiled, and TCRdb retains in-frame clones only, with some absent. The profile covers about 97,000 clones, with more than 85% appearing a single time and around 7% taken by the ten largest. Here the sequenced sample was peripheral blood mononuclear cells (PBMCs), taken before the second cycle of nivolumab. The source of these receptors is a human donor with classical Hodgkin lymphoma. Each CDR3 is given with its conserved first and last residue. The D gene is left open where the match is weak. Rows give clone size only sometimes, using once, few, many, or a class for an expanded clone.

V gene,D gene,J gene,clone size,CDR3 protein,CDR3 DNA
TRBV30,NA,TRBJ2-1,NA,CAWLQRTYNEQFF,TGTGCCTGGTTACAGAGAACCTACAATGAGCAGTTCTTC
TRBV18,TRBD1,TRBJ1-1,NA,CASSPQGGEAFF,TGTGCCAGCTCACCTCAGGGGGGTGAAGCTTTCTTT
TRBV7-9,NA,TRBJ1-1,NA,CASSATGWLGTEAFF,TGTGCCAGCAGCGCGACAGGCTGGCTGGGCACTGAAGCTTTCTTT
TRBV7-9,NA,TRBJ2-7,NA,CASSSSDGYEQYF,TGTGCCAGCAGCTCCTCGGACGGATACGAGCAGTACTTC
TRBV27,NA,TRBJ2-1,NA,CASSFGGHDNEQFF,TGTGCCAGCAGTTTCGGGGGACATGACAATGAGCAGTTCTTC
TRBV6-5,NA,TRBJ2-7,NA,CASSYLDRAYEQYF,TGTGCCAGCAGTTACCTGGACAGAGCCTACGAGCAGTACTTC
TRBV5-6,TRBD1,TRBJ1-1,once,CASSGRTGSWTEAFF,TGTGCCAGCAGCGGCAGGACAGGTTCATGGACTGAAGCTTTCTTT
TRBV7-3,NA,TRBJ2-6,NA,CASSLRPASGANVLTF,TGTGCCAGCAGTTTACGGCCGGCCTCTGGGGCCAACGTCCTGACTTTC
TRBV10-3,NA,TRBJ2-1,NA,CAIALGASYNEQFF,TGTGCCATCGCACTCGGGGCCTCCTACAATGAGCAGTTCTTC
TRBV28,TRBD1,TRBJ1-2,NA,CASSSLPGQGANGYTF,TGTGCCAGCAGTTCCCTCCCGGGACAGGGGGCAAATGGCTACACCTTC
TRBV5-1,TRBD2,TRBJ2-1,once,CASSFGTSGYNEQFF,TGCGCCAGCAGCTTTGGGACTAGTGGATACAATGAGCAGTTCTTC
TRBV7-8,NA,TRBJ1-1,NA,CASSLFDRRIEAFF,TGTGCCAGCAGCTTATTCGACAGAAGGATTGAAGCTTTCTTT
TRBV6-5,TRBD1,TRBJ1-1,once,CASSSQGFVSEAFF,TGTGCCAGCAGTTCACAGGGGTTCGTTTCTGAAGCTTTCTTT
TRBV6-6,NA,TRBJ2-7,NA,CASSCSGFTGSYEQYF,TGTGCCAGCAGTTGCTCGGGGTTTACAGGGTCCTACGAGCAGTACTTC
TRBV4-1,TRBD1,TRBJ2-1,once,CASSMGQGADEQFF,TGCGCCAGCAGCATGGGACAGGGGGCAGATGAGCAGTTCTTC
TRBV30,NA,TRBJ1-5,NA,CAWSLSGGNQPQHF,TGTGCCTGGAGCCTGAGTGGGGGCAATCAGCCCCAGCATTTT
TRBV5-6,NA,TRBJ1-2,NA,CASSITGSGRYGYTF,TGTGCCAGCAGTATCACAGGGTCCGGACGTTATGGCTACACCTTC
TRBV7-4,NA,TRBJ1-2,NA,CASSLLDGYTF,TGTGCCAGCAGCTTACTGGATGGCTACACCTTC
TRBV18,TRBD1,TRBJ1-5,once,CASSPGQGNGNQPQHF,TGTGCCAGCTCACCGGGACAGGGGAATGGAAATCAGCCCCAGCATTTT
TRBV5-6,NA,TRBJ2-1,once,CASSLGVGVGDEQFF,TGTGCCAGCAGCTTGGGAGTGGGGGTTGGCGATGAGCAGTTCTTC
TRBV6-1,NA,TRBJ1-6,NA,CASSEAPPLHF,TGTGCCAGCAGTGAAGCCCCACCCCTCCACTTT
TRBV5-1,NA,TRBJ2-2,NA,CASSDLTSWGGELFF,TGCGCCAGCAGCGACCTTACTAGTTGGGGCGGGGAGCTGTTTTTT
TRBV11-3,NA,TRBJ2-7,NA,CASSLDGRSSTYEQYF,TGTGCCAGCAGCTTAGATGGAAGGAGTTCTACCTACGAGCAGTACTTC
TRBV7-9,NA,TRBJ2-6,NA,CASSRDISGANVLTF,TGTGCCAGCAGCAGGGACATCTCTGGGGCCAACGTCCTGACTTTC
TRBV5-6,TRBD1,TRBJ1-2,NA,CASSSGQGQRSNYGYTF,TGTGCCAGCAGCTCCGGACAGGGGCAACGATCTAACTATGGCTACACCTTC
TRBV13,TRBD2,TRBJ2-7,NA,CASSYSGGLSYEQYF,TGTGCCAGCAGCTATAGCGGGGGCCTCTCCTACGAGCAGTACTTC
TRBV6-1,NA,TRBJ1-5,NA,CASSERQGPYSNQPQHF,TGTGCCAGCAGTGAACGGCAGGGGCCCTATAGCAATCAGCCCCAGCATTTT
TRBV4-3,NA,TRBJ1-1,NA,CASSQDSAGYTEAFF,TGCGCCAGCAGCCAAGACTCGGCGGGATACACTGAAGCTTTCTTT
TRBV6-1,NA,TRBJ2-7,NA,CASGMTASSYEQYF,TGTGCCAGCGGTATGACAGCGAGCTCCTACGAGCAGTACTTC
TRBV15,NA,TRBJ1-1,NA,CATSRDARVGDTEAFF,TGTGCCACCAGCAGAGATGCCCGGGTAGGGGACACTGAAGCTTTCTTT
TRBV28,NA,TRBJ1-4,NA,CASSLFSGSSTNEKLFF,TGTGCCAGCAGTTTATTTTCAGGGTCCTCAACTAATGAAAAACTGTTTTTT
TRBV30,NA,TRBJ1-2,NA,CAYDSRPSDYGYTF,TGTGCCTACGACTCGCGTCCCTCGGACTATGGCTACACCTTC
TRBV11-2,TRBD1,TRBJ2-7,NA,CASSLDRGQGYEQYF,TGTGCCAGCAGCTTAGATCGAGGACAGGGCTACGAGCAGTACTTC
TRBV5-6,NA,TRBJ2-2,NA,CASSFPGANTGELFF,TGTGCCAGCAGCTTCCCAGGGGCGAACACCGGGGAGCTGTTTTTT
TRBV5-1,NA,TRBJ1-2,NA,CASSLPGGSRINYGYTF,TGCGCCAGCAGCCTACCGGGGGGCAGCCGAATTAACTATGGCTACACCTTC
TRBV18,TRBD1,TRBJ1-6,NA,CASSPLQGSSYNSPLHF,TGTGCCAGCTCACCCTTACAGGGGAGCTCCTATAATTCACCCCTCCACTTT
TRBV6-6,NA,TRBJ1-5,NA,CASSYGSNQPQHF,TGTGCCAGCAGTTACGGTAGCAATCAGCCCCAGCATTTT
TRBV30,NA,TRBJ1-1,NA,CAWSQGPGTEAFF,TGTGCCTGGAGTCAGGGTCCGGGGACTGAAGCTTTCTTT
TRBV27,NA,TRBJ2-1,NA,CASSLLGPYNEQFF,TGTGCCAGCAGTTTATTAGGACCTTACAATGAGCAGTTCTTC
TRBV30,NA,TRBJ2-2,NA,CAWSVRVTGTGELFF,TGTGCCTGGAGTGTACGGGTTACGGGCACCGGGGAGCTGTTTTTT
TRBV7-9,NA,TRBJ2-3,NA,CASKVLTSTDTQYF,TGTGCCAGCAAAGTACTCACTAGCACAGATACGCAGTATTTT
TRBV20-1,NA,TRBJ1-4,once,CAGGFEKLFF,TGCGCAGGCGGCTTTGAAAAACTGTTTTTT
TRBV19,NA,TRBJ1-6,NA,CASTPAWEGNSPLHF,TGTGCCAGTACCCCCGCCTGGGAGGGGAATTCACCCCTCCACTTT
TRBV19,NA,TRBJ1-2,once,CASSIVGGYTF,TGTGCCAGTAGTATAGTAGGAGGCTACACCTTC
TRBV5-1,TRBD1,TRBJ2-5,NA,CASSLVGTGEETQYF,TGCGCCAGCAGCTTGGTAGGGACAGGCGAAGAGACCCAGTACTTC
TRBV7-9,NA,TRBJ2-5,NA,CASSLGLTSQETQYF,TGTGCCAGCAGCCTAGGACTGACCTCCCAAGAGACCCAGTACTTC
TRBV7-2,TRBD1,TRBJ1-6,once,CASRLTGRDSPLHF,TGTGCCAGCAGGCTGACAGGGAGGGATTCACCCCTCCACTTT
TRBV5-1,NA,TRBJ1-1,NA,CASSLVGGVGTEAFF,TGCGCCAGCAGCTTGGTTGGGGGAGTAGGCACTGAAGCTTTCTTT
TRBV6-5,NA,TRBJ1-1,NA,CASRIFPLAEAFF,TGTGCCAGCAGAATTTTCCCGCTGGCTGAAGCTTTCTTT
TRBV5-1,TRBD1,TRBJ2-5,NA,CASTRLGTGAQETQYF,TGCGCCAGCACTAGATTGGGGACAGGGGCCCAAGAGACCCAGTACTTC
TRBV10-1,TRBD2,TRBJ2-1,NA,CADVSGGEYNEQFF,TGCGCCGACGTCTCGGGGGGGGAATACAATGAGCAGTTCTTC
TRBV6-5,NA,TRBJ2-5,once,CASRDGETQYF,TGTGCCAGCAGGGACGGGGAGACCCAGTACTTC
TRBV6-5,NA,TRBJ1-6,NA,CASADEGNNSPLHF,TGTGCCAGCGCCGACGAGGGGAATAATTCACCCCTCCACTTT